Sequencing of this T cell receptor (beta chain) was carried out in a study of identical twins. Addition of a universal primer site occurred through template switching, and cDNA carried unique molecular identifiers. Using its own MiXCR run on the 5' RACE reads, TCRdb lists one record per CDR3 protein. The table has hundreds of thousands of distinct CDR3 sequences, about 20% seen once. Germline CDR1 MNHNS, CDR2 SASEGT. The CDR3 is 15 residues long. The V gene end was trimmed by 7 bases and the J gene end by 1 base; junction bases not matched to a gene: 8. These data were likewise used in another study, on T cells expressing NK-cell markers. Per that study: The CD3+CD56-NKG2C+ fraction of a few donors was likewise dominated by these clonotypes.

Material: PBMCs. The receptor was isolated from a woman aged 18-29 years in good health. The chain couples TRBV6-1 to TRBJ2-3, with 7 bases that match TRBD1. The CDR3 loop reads CASKGITGGTDTQYF. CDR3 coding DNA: TGTGCCAGCAAGGGTATCACAGGGGGCACAGATACGCAGTATTTT.